This T cell receptor beta chain was retrieved from a study of neoadjuvant anti-PD-1 for oral cavity cancer. Study results and caveats: PBMC Gini-index clonality exceeded responders' in non-responders post-nivolumab. Higher pretreatment Treg/Th17 ratios tracked higher pretreatment blood clonality.

The CDR3 loop spans 15 amino acids. The J segment lost 5 bases and the V segment lost 3 bases, leaving 7 bases of the junction unmatched. CDR1 and CDR2 (germline): ENHRY, SYGVKD. Analysis of PBMCs was direct, with no culture step. Six replicates per PBMC sample, mostly from roughly 450 ng of genomic DNA. Measured with immunoSEQ multiplex PCR; TCRdb has only the in-frame clones, and not every one. The sample holds 65,000 to 95,000 clones; 70% to 85% are singletons and the top ten take 2.5% to 3.5%. In this sample, this clone turned up a few times. Its target is unknown. The V gene is TRBV10-3, the J gene TRBJ2-5, with 9 bases that match TRBD2. The sequence derives from a person aged 40 to 85 with oral cavity squamous cell carcinoma. The sequenced sample was PBMCs, obtained before nivolumab (anti-PD-1) treatment. CDR3 sequence: CAISDVAGGGETQYF. The CDR3 bases are TGTGCCATCAGTGATGTGGCGGGAGGGGGTGAGACCCAGTACTTC.